The T cell receptor beta chain described here comes from a study of cytomegalovirus exposure and HLA in healthy donors. Study-wide findings and caveats: The classifier, whose performance was assessed in both the original and validation cohorts, reportedly diagnosed cytomegalovirus status with high specificity and sensitivity.

V trimming: 4 bases; J trimming: 2 bases; junction bases outside the gene matches: 7. This CDR3 has 16 residues. Germline V gene data show CDR1 as SGHTA and CDR2 as FQGNSA. As for this clone: Its matching antigen is unknown.

All the people who gave samples were healthy bone marrow donors. The primer mix had 60 Vbeta and 13 Jbeta primers. Measured with immunoSEQ multiplex PCR; TCRdb has only the in-frame clones, and not every one. The top ten hold less than 2% of the sample, which has roughly 120,000 clones, approximately 68% seen once. The sequence came from a man aged 25 to 40 in good health and CMV-seropositive. This rearrangement joins TRBV7-2 to TRBJ2-1, with 8 bases identical to TRBD2. Sequenced sample: PBMCs. The CDR3 DNA reads as TGTGCCAGCAGCTCCAAAGCGGGAGCCCCCTACAATGAGCAGTTCTTC. Translating it yields CASSSKAGAPYNEQFF.